This TCR beta chain was recorded in a study of T cell changes during pregnancy in multiple sclerosis. Generated by immunoSEQ multiplex PCR, the TCRdb table keeps only in-frame clones and is missing some. The sample contains about 60,000 clones, 92% of which appear only once. V gave up 3 bases and J gave up 7 bases, with 10 bases separating them. CDR1 SGHVS and CDR2 FNYEAQ come from the germline V gene. The length of the CDR3 is 12 residues. This TCR came from a female donor with multiple sclerosis, enrolled in a pregnancy study. The rearrangement joins TRBV7-6 to TRBJ2-7; D possibly corresponds to TRBD2 (6 bases). The material sequenced was CD4+ T cells from peripheral blood mononuclear cells, taken in the second trimester of pregnancy. This CDR3 reads CASSFTEGEQYF. In DNA, the CDR3 is TGTGCCAGCAGCTTTACGGAGGGAGAGCAGTACTTC.